This T cell receptor (beta chain) is drawn from a study of T cell responses to AZD1222 COVID-19 vaccine. General study results and limits: Spike as a whole was targeted by vaccine-associated CD4 TCRs, dominant at 160-218 and 743-854. Just a handful of people given AZD1222 tested seropositive at baseline.

Comment on this clone: Its antigen remains unidentified.

The CDR3 spans 13 residues. V was pared by 6 bases and J by 6 bases, with 7 bases of the junction left unmatched. Germline CDR1 is MDHEN and CDR2 is SYDVKM. Measured with immunoSEQ multiplex PCR; TCRdb has only the in-frame clones, and not every one. The data hold 85,000 to 100,000 clones, with 65% to 90% observed a single time. The chain carries TRBV28 and TRBJ2-7, with 8 bases fitting TRBD1. The TCR was taken from an adult in good health. The starting material was peripheral blood, obtained on day 0 of AZD1222 vaccination. CDR3 protein: CASSPDRGGEQYF. In nucleotides, the CDR3 is TGTGCCAGCAGCCCCGACAGGGGTGGCGAGCAGTACTTC.